The sequence of this T cell receptor beta chain was determined in a study of T cell responses to AZD1222 COVID-19 vaccine. Study results and limitations: Clonal diversity was possibly underestimated, and the donors were mostly white British, with more females.

Profiled with immunoSEQ multiplex PCR; TCRdb holds only in-frame clones, not every one. The sample has 120,000 to 150,000 clones, more than 70% seen once; the top ten hold about 3.3%. About this clone: Its antigen is not known.

The CDR3 is 16 residues long. CDR1 is SGDLS, CDR2 YYNGEE, per germline. The ends were cut back, 2 bases at V and 4 bases at J, with 15 bases in the middle. This TCR came from an adult in good health. The specimen comprised peripheral blood, sampled on day 0 of MenACWY control vaccination. The rearrangement links TRBV9 to TRBJ2-2, with D perhaps assigned TRBD1 or TRBD2 (6 bases each). CDR3 region: CASSVGWGALTGELFF. The CDR3 DNA follows: TGTGCCAGCAGCGTCGGATGGGGGGCCCTCACCGGGGAGCTGTTTTTT. Supplemented by reference TRBV9 and TRBJ2-2, the full variable domain reads DSGVTQTPKHLITATGQRVTLRCSPRSGDLSVYWYQQSLDQGLQFLIQYYNGEERAKGNILERFSAQQFPDLHSELNLSSLELGDSALYFCASSVGWGALTGELFFGEGSRLTVL.